The 17 T cell receptor beta chains given below trace back to one sample, sequenced in a study of technical replicates of blood from several donors. This table comes from immunoSEQ multiplex PCR, and its TCRdb copy is limited to in-frame clones, with some not included. The table lists 75,000 to 100,000 clones, roughly 94% of them singletons, with under 0.4% in the top ten. The specimen sequenced was T cells isolated from PBMCs. These receptors were collected from a human donor in good health.

With respect to this clone: One end of the junction is discordant with germline, which a read error may explain. The chain carries TRBV11-1 and TRBJ2-1; 10 bases are a match to TRBD2. This CDR3 has 16 residues. Germline values: CDR1 SGHAT, CDR2 FQDESV (reference sequence). The CDR3 DNA reads as TGTGCCAGCAGCTTGGTTGGGACTAGCGACTACAGTGAGCAGTTCTTC. It translates to CASSLVGTSDYSEQFF.

This sequence joins TRBV27 and TRBJ1-2, with TRBD1 as a possible D gene (5 bases). Per germline, CDR1 MNHEY and CDR2 SMNVEV (reference sequence). Deletions cut 3 bases from V and 8 bases from J, with 13 bases between. There are 13 residues in the CDR3. The DNA of the CDR3 is TGTGCCAGCAGTTTTATGGGGGGAGGAGGCTACACCTTC. Protein: CASSFMGGGGYTF.

The chain combines TRBV5-5 with TRBJ2-7; D is unclear. Germline values: CDR1 SGHKS, CDR2 YYEKEE (reference sequence). This CDR3 comprises 12 residues. V was trimmed by 0 bases and J by 4 bases, leaving 5 bases between them. Here the CDR3 reads CASSLADYEQYF. The CDR3 DNA is TGTGCCAGCAGCTTGGCAGATTACGAGCAGTACTTC. Drawing the rest from reference TRBV5-5 and TRBJ2-7, the complete variable domain is DAGVTQSPTHLIKTRGQQVTLRCSPISGHKSVSWYQQVLGQGPQFIFQYYEKEERGRGNFPDRFSARQFPNYSSELNVNALLLGDSALYLCASSLADYEQYFGPGTRLTVT.

The CDR3 spells CASSVDSGGETQYF. CDR3 in DNA: TGTGCCAGCAGCGTAGACTCCGGGGGAGAGACCCAGTACTTC. V is TRBV9 and J is TRBJ2-5; maybe TRBD2 (6 bases). CDR3 length: 14 residues. Germline loops: CDR1 SGDLS, CDR2 YYNGEE. V shed 0 bases and J shed 4 bases, with 10 bases lying between them.

This clone was detected a few times. The chain couples TRBV5-6 to TRBJ2-3; possible D gene TRBD2, 6 bases. Germline assignment: CDR1 SGHDT and CDR2 YYEEEE. Trimming pared 0 bases from V and 1 base from J, leaving 6 bases between. This CDR3 spans 14 amino acids. The CDR3, as DNA: TGTGCCAGCAGCTTGGGGGGGGGCACAGATACGCAGTATTTT. It encodes CASSLGGGTDTQYF.

As to this clone: Other DNA sequences within the sample encode an identical CDR3. V and J are TRBV6-5 and TRBJ1-1, with D possibly matching TRBD1 (5 bases). The germline gives CDR1 MNHEY, CDR2 SVGAGI. The CDR3 totals 11 residues. V shed 6 bases and J shed 5 bases, with 7 bases lying between them. The CDR3 DNA reads TGTGCCAGCAGGGGGGGGACTGAAGCTTTCTTT. Translation: CASRGGTEAFF.

The rearrangement links TRBV27 to TRBJ2-7; the D gene is possibly TRBD2 (6 bases). V was clipped by 3 bases and J by 0 bases, with 12 bases between them. The germline CDR1 and CDR2 sequences are MNHEY and SMNVEV (reference sequence). The CDR3 contains 15 residues. CDR3 protein: CASSFTAGSSYEQYF. CDR3 bases: TGTGCCAGCAGTTTTACCGCGGGGAGCTCCTACGAGCAGTACTTC.

The chain couples TRBV21-1 to TRBJ1-3; the DNA was not compared with TRBD1, the D call given in the table. TRBV21-1 is labeled a pseudogene. The CDR3 covers 14 residues. The CDR3 DNA is TGTGCCAGGATAGACAACAACTCTGGAAACACCATATATTTT. This translates into CARIDNNSGNTIYF.

The J gene is TRBJ1-1, the V gene TRBV27; D is perhaps TRBD1 (6 bases). V lost 11 bases and J lost 8, with 15 bases in between. Germline values: CDR1 MNHEY, CDR2 SMNVEV (reference sequence). This CDR3 is 11 amino acids long. The CDR3 DNA follows: TGTGCCGCCCAACGCGGGGGCGAAGCTTTCTTT. Protein product: CAAQRGGEAFF.

The chain couples TRBV5-4 to TRBJ2-1; TRBD2 matches at 14 bases. CDR1 is SGHNT, CDR2 YYREEE, per germline (reference sequence). The CDR3 contains 16 residues. The J segment lost 7 bases and the V segment lost 3 bases, leaving 6 bases of the junction unmatched. CDR3 in amino acids: CASSYGTSGSRNEQFF. CDR3 DNA: TGTGCCAGCAGCTACGGGACTAGCGGGAGTCGAAATGAGCAGTTCTTC.

This chain uses TRBV28 with TRBJ2-3; 9 bases map to TRBD1. The ends lost 5 bases at V and 3 bases at J; junction bases unmatched: 9. The CDR3 contains 16 residues. Per germline, CDR1 MDHEN and CDR2 SYDVKM. In nucleotides, the CDR3 is TGTGCCAGCAGTCCTAACAGGGGGCTAGGGACAGATACGCAGTATTTT. This codes for CASSPNRGLGTDTQYF. Full variable domain (rest looked up from reference TRBV28 and TRBJ2-3): DVKVTQSSRYLVKRTGEKVFLECVQDMDHENMFWYRQDPGLGLRLIYFSYDVKMKEKGDIPEGYSVSREKKERFSLILESASTNQTSMYLCASSPNRGLGTDTQYFGPGTRLTVL.

Written as DNA, the CDR3 is TGTGCCATCAGTGATAAGTCAGGGGGCATCACTGAAGCTTTCTTT. Translating it yields CAISDKSGGITEAFF. The V and J genes are TRBV10-3 and TRBJ1-1; TRBD1 matches 8 bases. V trimming: 3 bases; J trimming: 4 bases; junction bases outside the gene matches: 7. This CDR3 is 15 amino acids long. Germline lookup yields CDR1 ENHRY and CDR2 SYGVKD.

The chain recombines TRBV27 with TRBJ1-1; TRBD1 is a possible D gene (5 bases). Germline CDR1 is MNHEY and CDR2 is SMNVEV (reference sequence). The CDR3 contains 14 residues. V was pared by 5 bases and J by 4 bases, with 14 bases between. The DNA of the CDR3 is TGTGCCAGCAGTGACCAGGGATTCGGCACTGAAGCTTTCTTT. It is translated as CASSDQGFGTEAFF.

The chain uses TRBV9 and TRBJ2-2, with 8 bases lining up with TRBD1. V gave up 0 bases and J gave up 5 bases; unmatched junction bases: 3. Germline CDR1 and CDR2: SGDLS and YYNGEE. This CDR3 has 15 amino acids. The CDR3 protein is CASSVGTGSTGELFF. CDR3 DNA: TGTGCCAGCAGCGTAGGGACAGGGTCGACCGGGGAGCTGTTTTTT. Together with reference TRBV9 and TRBJ2-2, the CDR3 gives the full variable domain: DSGVTQTPKHLITATGQRVTLRCSPRSGDLSVYWYQQSLDQGLQFLIQYYNGEERAKGNILERFSAQQFPDLHSELNLSSLELGDSALYFCASSVGTGSTGELFFGEGSRLTVL.

V and J are TRBV15 and TRBJ2-5; D gene unclear. Germline CDR1 reads LNHNV; CDR2 reads YYDKDF (reference sequence). Trimming took 1 base from V and 5 from J, leaving 8 bases between them. The CDR3 contains 13 residues. The CDR3 DNA sequence: TGTGCCACCAGCAGAGCTCCCGGTGAGACCCAGTACTTC. Its protein is CATSRAPGETQYF. Combining the CDR3 with reference TRBV15 and TRBJ2-5 gives the whole variable domain DAMVIQNPRYQVTQFGKPVTLSCSQTLNHNVMYWYQQKSSQAPKLLFHYYDKDFNNEADTPDNFQSRRPNTSFCFLDIRSPGLGDTAMYLCATSRAPGETQYFGPGTRLLVL.

V gene TRBV18 combines with J gene TRBJ1-2; 9 positions match TRBD1. Per the germline V gene, CDR1 is KGHSH and CDR2 is LQKENI. The junction had 8 bases not matched to a gene; V was cut back by 4 bases and J by 2 bases. The CDR3 runs to 16 residues. Here the CDR3 reads CASSQTQGARNYGYTF. CDR3 DNA sequence: TGTGCCAGCTCACAGACACAGGGGGCGCGGAACTATGGCTACACCTTC.

The gene calls are TRBV6-5 and TRBJ1-5; tentative D call: TRBD1 (5 bases). V lost 2 bases and J 5 bases, leaving 7 bases between the germline ends. The germline V gene encodes CDR1 MNHEY and CDR2 SVGAGI. The CDR3 totals 13 residues. The CDR3 region has the DNA TGTGCCAGCAGTTACGGGGGGTATCAGCCCCAGCATTTT. This translates into CASSYGGYQPQHF.